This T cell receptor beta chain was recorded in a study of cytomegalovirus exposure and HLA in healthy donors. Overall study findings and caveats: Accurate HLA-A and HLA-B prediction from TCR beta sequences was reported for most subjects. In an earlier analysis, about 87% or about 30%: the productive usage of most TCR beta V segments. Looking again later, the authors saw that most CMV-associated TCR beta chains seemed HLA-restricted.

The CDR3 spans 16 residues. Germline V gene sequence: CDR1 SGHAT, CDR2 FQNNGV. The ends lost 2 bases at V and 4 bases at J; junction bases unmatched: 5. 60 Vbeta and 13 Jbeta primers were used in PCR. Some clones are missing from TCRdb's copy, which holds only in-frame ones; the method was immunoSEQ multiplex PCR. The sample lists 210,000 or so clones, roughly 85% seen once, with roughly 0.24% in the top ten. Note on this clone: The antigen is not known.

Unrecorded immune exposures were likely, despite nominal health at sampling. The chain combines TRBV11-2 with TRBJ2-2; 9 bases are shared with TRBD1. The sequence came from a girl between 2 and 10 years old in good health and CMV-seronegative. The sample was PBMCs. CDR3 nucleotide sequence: TGTGCCAGCAGCTTAAGGGGACAGGGAGCCACCGGGGAGCTGTTTTTT. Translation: CASSLRGQGATGELFF.